This T cell receptor (beta chain) was documented in a study of blood T cell repertoires in COVID-19. Study-wide background: Spain, Italy and the United States supplied samples that represented acute and convalescent COVID-19. The analysed material was cDNA or gDNA that came from T cells, B-cell-depleted T cells, or PBMCs.

The CDR3 contains 15 residues. Germline V lookup: CDR1 SGHRS, CDR2 YFSETQ. Trimming took 2 bases from V and 4 from J; bases not matched to a gene: 4. Study processing details: Amplifying reference gene primers gave estimates of nucleated cell counts. Sequencing was performed with immunoSEQ multiplex PCR; in TCRdb, only in-frame clones are kept and a portion is missing. D and trimming were read from the DNA, whereas the V and J calls and clone size are those reported in that table. Among roughly 140,000 clones listed, approximately 85% were seen once. This sequence was found in a woman aged 80 or over with acute or convalescent COVID-19. Input material: peripheral blood. The V and J genes are TRBV5-1 and TRBJ2-1; 9 nucleotides match TRBD2. The chain's CDR3 is CASSFFAGGYNEQFF. The CDR3 DNA is TGCGCCAGCAGCTTTTTCGCGGGGGGGTACAATGAGCAGTTCTTC.